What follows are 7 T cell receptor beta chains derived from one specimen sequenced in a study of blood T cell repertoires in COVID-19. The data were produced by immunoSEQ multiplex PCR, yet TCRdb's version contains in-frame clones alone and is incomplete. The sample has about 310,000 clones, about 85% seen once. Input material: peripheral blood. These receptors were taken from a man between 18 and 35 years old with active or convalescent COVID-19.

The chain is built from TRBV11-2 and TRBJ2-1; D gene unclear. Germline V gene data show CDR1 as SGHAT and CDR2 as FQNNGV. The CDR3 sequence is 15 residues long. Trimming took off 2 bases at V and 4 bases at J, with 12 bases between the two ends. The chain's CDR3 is CASSLKWAKYNEQFF. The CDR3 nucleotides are TGTGCCAGCAGCTTAAAGTGGGCGAAGTACAATGAGCAGTTCTTC.

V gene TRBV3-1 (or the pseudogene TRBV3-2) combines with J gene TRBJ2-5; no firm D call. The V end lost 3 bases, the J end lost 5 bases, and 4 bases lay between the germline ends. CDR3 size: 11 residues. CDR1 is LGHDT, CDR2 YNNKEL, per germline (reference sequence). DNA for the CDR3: TGTGCCAGCAGCCATCGGGAGACCCAGTACTTC. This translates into CASSHRETQYF.

CDR3: CASSDLQGMVYEQYF. The CDR3 DNA sequence: TGTGCCAGCAGTGATCTACAGGGTATGGTCTACGAGCAGTACTTC. The chain links TRBV6-1 to TRBJ2-7, with D tentatively TRBD1 (6 bases). The V gene's germline CDR1 is MNHNS and CDR2 SASEGT. Trimming pared 3 bases from V and 3 bases from J, leaving 15 bases between. The length of the CDR3 is 15 residues.

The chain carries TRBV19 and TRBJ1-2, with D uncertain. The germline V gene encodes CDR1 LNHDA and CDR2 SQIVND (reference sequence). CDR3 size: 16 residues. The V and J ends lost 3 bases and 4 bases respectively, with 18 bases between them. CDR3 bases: TGTGCCAGTAGTATTCCGGCGCCCATCGGGTCCTATGGCTACACCTTC. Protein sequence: CASSIPAPIGSYGYTF.

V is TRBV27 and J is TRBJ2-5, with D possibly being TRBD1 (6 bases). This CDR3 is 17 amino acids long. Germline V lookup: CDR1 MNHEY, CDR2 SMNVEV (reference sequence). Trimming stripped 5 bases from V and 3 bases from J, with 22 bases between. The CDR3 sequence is CASSPLPLRKGEETQYF. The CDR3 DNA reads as TGTGCCAGCAGTCCACTCCCCCTGCGGAAGGGGGAAGAGACCCAGTACTTC.

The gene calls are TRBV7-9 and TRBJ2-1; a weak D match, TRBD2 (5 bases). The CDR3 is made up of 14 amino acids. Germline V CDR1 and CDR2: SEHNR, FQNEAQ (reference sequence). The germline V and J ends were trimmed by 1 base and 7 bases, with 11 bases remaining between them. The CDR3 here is CASSLEREMNEQFF. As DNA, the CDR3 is TGTGCCAGCAGCTTAGAGAGGGAGATGAATGAGCAGTTCTTC. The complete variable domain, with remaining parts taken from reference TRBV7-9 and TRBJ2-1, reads DTGVSQNPRHKITKRGQNVTFRCDPISEHNRLYWYRQTLGQGPEFLTYFQNEAQLEKSRLLSDRFSAERPKGSFSTLEIQRTEQGDSAMYLCASSLEREMNEQFFGPGTRLTVL.

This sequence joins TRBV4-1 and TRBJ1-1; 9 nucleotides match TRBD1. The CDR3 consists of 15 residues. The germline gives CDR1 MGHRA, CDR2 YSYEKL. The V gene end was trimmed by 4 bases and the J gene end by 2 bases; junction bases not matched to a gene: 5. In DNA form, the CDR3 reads TGCGCCAGCAGCCCTGGGGACAGGGTTAACACTGAAGCTTTCTTT. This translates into CASSPGDRVNTEAFF.